These 17 T cell receptor beta chains came from one sample sequenced in a study of blood T cell repertoires in COVID-19. Using immunoSEQ multiplex PCR, the repertoire was profiled, and TCRdb retains in-frame clones only, with some absent. This table has about 180,000 clones, approximately 88% appearing once. The sample comprised peripheral blood. The receptors shown here come from a woman younger than 45 with acute or convalescent COVID-19.

The chain employs TRBV6-5 and TRBJ2-7; no clear D gene. This CDR3 has 12 amino acids. Trimming stripped 8 bases from V and 2 bases from J, with 10 bases between. The germline gives CDR1 MNHEY, CDR2 SVGAGI. The CDR3 spells CASRSTTYEQYF. CDR3 coding DNA: TGTGCCAGCCGGTCCACCACCTACGAGCAGTACTTC.

The chain couples TRBV30 to TRBJ1-1, with D perhaps TRBD1 (5 bases). Per germline, CDR1 GTSNPN and CDR2 SVGIG (reference sequence). CDR3 length: 14 amino acids. Trimming cost V 3 bases and J 0 bases, with 11 bases left between them. This chain's CDR3 is CAWSRGGMNTEAFF. The CDR3 DNA is TGTGCCTGGAGCCGTGGGGGGATGAACACTGAAGCTTTCTTT. The variable domain in full, completed from reference TRBV30 and TRBJ1-1, reads SQTIHQWPATLVQPVGSPLSLECTVEGTSNPNLYWYRQAAGRGLQLLFYSVGIGQISSEVPQNLSASRPQDRQFILSSKKLLLSDSGFYLCAWSRGGMNTEAFFGQGTRLTVV.

The chain couples TRBV5-4 to TRBJ1-6; a possible D gene is TRBD1 (5 bases). V was pared by 4 bases and J by 0 bases, with 20 bases between. The germline V gene has CDR1 SGHNT and CDR2 YYREEE (reference sequence). This CDR3 contains 19 residues. The CDR3 loop is CASSVGGGAGSSYNSPLHF. As DNA, the CDR3 is TGTGCCAGCAGCGTCGGGGGGGGAGCGGGTAGCTCCTATAATTCACCCCTCCACTTT.

V gene TRBV9 combines with J gene TRBJ1-3; D might be TRBD1 (5 bases). Trimming stripped 0 bases from V and 2 bases from J, with 9 bases between. Germline CDR1 SGDLS, CDR2 YYNGEE. The CDR3 covers 15 residues. CDR3 DNA: TGTGCCAGCAGCGTAGGGGGCACCCCTGGAAACACCATATATTTT. This encodes CASSVGGTPGNTIYF.

As concerns this clone: In the same sample, other DNA sequences code for this CDR3. Here the CDR3 reads CASSLPGQPQHF. The CDR3 DNA sequence: TGTGCCAGCAGCTTGCCGGGGCAGCCCCAGCATTTT. The chain joins TRBV5-6 to TRBJ1-5; D gene unclear. V dropped 1 base and J dropped 7 bases, with 6 bases sitting between them. CDR3 length: 12 residues. Per germline, CDR1 SGHDT and CDR2 YYEEEE.

This chain joins TRBV6-5 and TRBJ2-7, with a possible D match to TRBD2 (6 bases). CDR1 and CDR2 (germline): MNHEY, SVGAGI. The CDR3 runs 15 residues. V was trimmed by 7 bases and J by 0 bases, leaving 16 bases between them. For the CDR3, the DNA is TGTGCCAGCACCCCCGGAGGGCCTTTCTCCTACGAGCAGTACTTC. This gives the protein CASTPGGPFSYEQYF.

The chain is built from TRBV19 and TRBJ2-7, with 14 bases aligning to TRBD2. V trimming: 3 bases; J trimming: 6 bases; junction bases outside the gene matches: 7. The CDR3 is made up of 16 amino acids. The germline gives CDR1 LNHDA, CDR2 SQIVND (reference sequence). The CDR3 region is CASSMTGLAGESEQYF. The CDR3 nucleotides read TGTGCCAGTAGTATGACGGGACTAGCGGGAGAATCCGAGCAGTACTTC.

The chain is built from TRBV11-3 and TRBJ2-7, with D unclear. CDR3 length: 15 residues. Between the trimmed V and J ends, which lost 0 bases and 7 bases, there was a span of 16 bases. CDR1 SGHNT and CDR2 YENEEA come from the germline V gene. CDR3 residues: CASSLDRGSFSEQYF. The CDR3 DNA reads as TGTGCCAGCAGCTTAGATCGAGGTAGTTTTTCAGAGCAGTACTTC. The variable domain in full, completed from reference TRBV11-3 and TRBJ2-7, reads EAGVVQSPRYKIIEKKQPVAFWCNPISGHNTLYWYLQNLGQGPELLIRYENEEAVDDSQLPKDRFSAERLKGVDSTLKIQPAELGDSAVYLCASSLDRGSFSEQYFGPGTRLTVT.

The chain carries TRBV30 and TRBJ1-3; D unclear. V lost 2 bases, J lost 4 bases, and 9 bases lay in between. The CDR3 has 13 residues. CDR1 is GTSNPN, CDR2 SVGIG, per germline (reference sequence). Here the CDR3 DNA reads TGTGCCTGGAGTACATCAGCGGGAAACACCATATATTTT. Protein sequence: CAWSTSAGNTIYF.

This chain connects TRBV6-4 to TRBJ2-3, with 8 bases lining up with TRBD1. The CDR3 extends over 15 amino acids. Unmatched junction bases numbered 9, after V lost 5 bases and J lost 5 bases. Germline V CDR1 and CDR2: MRHNA, SNTAGT. CDR3 nucleotides: TGTGCCAGCAGTCCAACAGGGGGTAAAGGAGATACGCAGTATTTT. The encoded protein is CASSPTGGKGDTQYF.

The chain carries TRBV2 and TRBJ2-5, with 8 bases identical to TRBD2. CDR3 length equals 13 residues. Per the germline V gene, CDR1 is SNHLY and CDR2 is FYNNEI. J lost 5 bases, V lost 5 bases, and 4 bases had no gene match. The CDR3 protein is CASSREGRETQYF. DNA for the CDR3: TGTGCCAGCAGTCGGGAGGGCCGTGAGACCCAGTACTTC.

J is TRBJ2-7 and V is TRBV7-3; the D gene is possibly TRBD1 (6 bases). The V and J ends lost 5 bases and 3 bases respectively, with 17 bases between them. This CDR3 has 15 amino acids. Germline assignment: CDR1 SGHTA and CDR2 FQGTGA. The CDR3 nucleotides read TGTGCCAGCAGCAGACCTAGGACAGAGATCTACGAGCAGTACTTC. It codes for CASSRPRTEIYEQYF.

The CDR3: CASSVGGGEGYGYTF. The CDR3 bases are TGTGCCAGCAGCGTAGGTGGGGGGGAAGGCTATGGCTACACCTTC. The V and J genes are TRBV9 and TRBJ1-2; D is perhaps TRBD1 (5 bases). This CDR3 contains 15 residues. V was shortened by 0 bases and J by 4 bases, with 13 bases between the two germline ends. Germline values: CDR1 SGDLS, CDR2 YYNGEE. Drawing the rest from reference TRBV9 and TRBJ1-2, the complete variable domain is DSGVTQTPKHLITATGQRVTLRCSPRSGDLSVYWYQQSLDQGLQFLIQYYNGEERAKGNILERFSAQQFPDLHSELNLSSLELGDSALYFCASSVGGGEGYGYTFGSGTRLTVV.

The chain uses TRBV7-2 and TRBJ1-3; D remains unclear. The length of the CDR3 is 13 residues. V shed 1 base and J shed 4 bases, with 5 bases lying between them. Germline V gives CDR1 SGHTA, CDR2 FQGNSA. CDR3 amino acids: CASSLVAGNTIYF. The CDR3 DNA reads as TGTGCCAGCAGCTTAGTCGCGGGAAACACCATATATTTT. The variable domain in full, completed from reference TRBV7-2 and TRBJ1-3, reads GAGVSQSPSNKVTEKGKDVELRCDPISGHTALYWYRQSLGQGLEFLIYFQGNSAPDKSGLPSDRFSAERTGGSVSTLTIQRTQQEDSAVYLCASSLVAGNTIYFGEGSWLTVV.

J is TRBJ2-1 and V is TRBV5-1; D perhaps matches TRBD2 (5 bases). From germline, CDR1 is SGHRS and CDR2 YFSETQ. The CDR3 is 12 residues long. V lost 4 bases and J lost 8, with 10 bases in between. The DNA for the CDR3 is TGCGCCAGCAGCCTAGGACTCTATGAGCAGTTCTTC. Translating it yields CASSLGLYEQFF.

This clone showed up just a few times. This rearrangement joins TRBV7-2 to TRBJ1-4, with a weak D call TRBD1 (5 bases). V gave up 3 bases and J gave up 9 bases, with 17 bases separating them. The CDR3 has 15 amino acids. The germline V gene has CDR1 SGHTA and CDR2 FQGNSA. The CDR3 coding sequence is TGTGCCAGCAGCTTGCAGGAGGGGCCCTTGAAAAAACTGTTTTTT. This gives the protein CASSLQEGPLKKLFF.

The chain has TRBV2 and TRBJ2-7; D is undetermined. Germline CDR1 is SNHLY and CDR2 is FYNNEI. CDR3 size: 13 residues. The V end lost 3 bases, the J end lost 3 bases, and 9 bases lay between the germline ends. CDR3 amino acids: CASSDVRNYEQYF. CDR3 bases: TGTGCCAGCAGTGACGTCAGAAACTACGAGCAGTACTTC.